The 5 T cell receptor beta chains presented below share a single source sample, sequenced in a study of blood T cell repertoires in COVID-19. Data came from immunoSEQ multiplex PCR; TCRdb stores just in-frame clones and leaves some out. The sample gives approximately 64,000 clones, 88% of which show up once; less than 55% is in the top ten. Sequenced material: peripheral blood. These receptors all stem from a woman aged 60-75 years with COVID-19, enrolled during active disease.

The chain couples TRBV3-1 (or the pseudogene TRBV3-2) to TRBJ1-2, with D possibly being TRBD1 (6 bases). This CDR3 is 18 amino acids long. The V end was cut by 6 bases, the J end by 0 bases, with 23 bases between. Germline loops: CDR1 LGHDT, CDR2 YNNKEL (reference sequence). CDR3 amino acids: CASSRSTGREGANYGYTF. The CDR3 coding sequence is TGTGCCAGCAGTCGATCCACAGGGCGAGAGGGAGCTAACTATGGCTACACCTTC.

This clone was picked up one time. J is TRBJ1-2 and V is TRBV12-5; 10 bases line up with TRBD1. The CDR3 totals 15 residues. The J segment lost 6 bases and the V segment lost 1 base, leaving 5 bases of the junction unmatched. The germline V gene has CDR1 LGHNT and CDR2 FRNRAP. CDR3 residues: CASGLGQGARNGYTF. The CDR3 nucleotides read TGTGCTAGTGGTTTGGGACAGGGGGCGCGCAATGGCTACACCTTC.

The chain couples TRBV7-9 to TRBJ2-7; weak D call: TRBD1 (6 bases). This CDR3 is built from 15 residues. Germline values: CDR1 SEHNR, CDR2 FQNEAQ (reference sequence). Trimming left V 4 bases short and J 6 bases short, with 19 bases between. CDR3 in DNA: TGTGCCAGCAGCTACACAGGGCTCCCCTCACTCGAGCAGTACTTC. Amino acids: CASSYTGLPSLEQYF.

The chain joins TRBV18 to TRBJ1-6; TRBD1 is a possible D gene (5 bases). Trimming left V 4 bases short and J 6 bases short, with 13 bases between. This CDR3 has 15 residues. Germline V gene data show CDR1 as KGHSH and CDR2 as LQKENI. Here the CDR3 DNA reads TGTGCCAGCTCACTCGGTTCGGACATTAATTCACCCCTCCACTTT. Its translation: CASSLGSDINSPLHF.

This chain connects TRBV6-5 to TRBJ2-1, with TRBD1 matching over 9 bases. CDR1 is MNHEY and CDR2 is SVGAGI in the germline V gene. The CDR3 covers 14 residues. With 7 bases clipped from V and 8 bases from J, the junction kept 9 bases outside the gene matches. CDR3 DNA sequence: TGTGCCAGCACTTCAGACAGGGGGGGCTATGAGCAGTTCTTC. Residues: CASTSDRGGYEQFF.